This T cell receptor beta chain derives from a study of STAT3 mutations in large granular lymphocyte leukemia. V lost 1 base and J lost 2, with 9 bases in between. This CDR3 is 14 amino acids long. Looked up from germline, CDR1 is SGHRS and CDR2 is YFSETQ. Comment on this clone: Its antigen is still unknown.

Findings of the study overall: In T-cell large granular lymphocyte leukemia, about half of patients showed multiple immunodominant subclonotypes.

Assay: immunoSEQ multiplex PCR; the TCRdb copy retains only in-frame clones and omits some. The sample yields around 4,100 clones, about three fifths seen once. The sequenced sample consisted of PBMCs. This clonotype originated in a human donor with T large granular lymphocyte leukemia. Some clones in this sample may be carry-over from other donors' samples. This chain links TRBV5-1 with TRBJ2-5; no clear D. The chain's CDR3 is CASSLWAGQETQYF. The CDR3 DNA is TGCGCCAGCAGCTTGTGGGCAGGTCAAGAGACCCAGTACTTC.